These 14 T cell receptor beta chains came from one sample sequenced in a study of vaccination effects on CD4 cells after COVID-19. The antigens of these receptors remain unknown. Measured with immunoSEQ multiplex PCR; TCRdb has only the in-frame clones, and not every one. The sample holds tens of thousands of clones, roughly 78% seen once. Within the ViraFEST assay, antigen-specific CD4+ T cells underwent expansion with viral peptide pools prior to sequencing. Subsequent to a culture period of under twelve days, CD4+ T cells were isolated. The participants, recipients of two vaccine doses, got either BNT162b2 or mRNA-1273. This sample comprised CD4+ T cells from PBMCs cultured with HCoV-OC43 spike peptides, obtained after COVID-19 vaccination. The subset is: HCoV-OC43 spike overlapping peptide pool stimulation. The source is a human donor who received a COVID-19 vaccine.

This rearrangement joins TRBV7-8 to TRBJ2-1, with a tentative D call TRBD2 (6 bases). The germline gives CDR1 SGHVS, CDR2 FQNEAQ. The CDR3 contains 18 residues. The V and J ends lost 2 bases and 0 bases respectively, with 17 bases between them. The CDR3 loop reads CASSLQKGTVSSYNEQFF. CDR3 coding DNA: TGTGCCAGCAGCTTACAGAAAGGGACTGTGAGCTCCTACAATGAGCAGTTCTTC. The variable domain in full, completed from reference TRBV7-8 and TRBJ2-1, reads GAGVSQSPRYKVAKRGQDVALRCDPISGHVSLFWYQQALGQGPEFLTYFQNEAQLDKSGLPSDRFFAERPEGSVSTLKIQRTQQEDSAVYLCASSLQKGTVSSYNEQFFGPGTRLTVL.

This sequence joins TRBV7-9 and TRBJ2-3, with D unclear. With 5 bases removed from V and 8 bases from J, the gap between germline ends came to 11 bases. The CDR3 length is 12 residues. Germline CDR1 SEHNR, CDR2 FQNEAQ (reference sequence). The CDR3 sequence: CASSPVLGTQYF. CDR3 nucleotides: TGTGCCAGCAGCCCTGTCTTAGGTACGCAGTATTTT.

V and J are TRBV18 and TRBJ1-2; D gene ambiguous. V lost 3 bases and J lost 5, with 16 bases in between. Germline CDR1 reads KGHSH; CDR2 reads LQKENI. This CDR3 comprises 15 residues. The CDR3 reads CASSPERKREYGYTF. The DNA for the CDR3 is TGTGCCAGCTCACCGGAACGGAAAAGGGAGTATGGCTACACCTTC.

V usage is TRBV9 and J usage is TRBJ2-5, with D perhaps TRBD2 (5 bases). V shed 0 bases and J shed 5 bases, with 14 bases lying between them. The CDR3 contains 15 residues. The germline V gene has CDR1 SGDLS and CDR2 YYNGEE. CDR3 coding DNA: TGTGCCAGCAGCGTAGGGTCCGGGGTCCGGGAGACCCAGTACTTC. Protein: CASSVGSGVRETQYF.

V is TRBV5-1 and J is TRBJ2-5, with D unclear. V lost 2 bases and J lost 3, with 2 bases in between. The length of the CDR3 is 11 residues. Germline V gene data show CDR1 as SGHRS and CDR2 as YFSETQ. CDR3 in amino acids: CASSLEETQYF. In DNA form, the CDR3 reads TGCGCCAGCAGCTTAGAAGAGACCCAGTACTTC.

The V and J genes are TRBV7-8 and TRBJ2-7; possibly TRBD1 or TRBD2 for D (6 bases each). Germline CDR1 and CDR2: SGHVS and FQNEAQ. With 5 bases removed from V and 7 bases from J, the gap between germline ends came to 15 bases. The CDR3 extends over 13 amino acids. The CDR3 protein is CASSAGGGREQYV. Here the CDR3 DNA reads TGTGCCAGCAGCGCCGGAGGGGGTCGGGAGCAGTACGTC.

The chain carries TRBV5-1 and TRBJ1-1, with 7 nucleotides matching TRBD1. There are 13 residues in the CDR3. The germline gives CDR1 SGHRS, CDR2 YFSETQ. Trimming removed 7 bases from V and 0 bases from J; junction bases left unmatched: 3. The CDR3 region has the DNA TGCGCCAGCCTGGGACAGCTGAACACTGAAGCTTTCTTT. Its protein product is CASLGQLNTEAFF.

The rearrangement joins TRBV6-5 to TRBJ1-1; a possible D gene is TRBD1 (6 bases). The germline gives CDR1 MNHEY, CDR2 SVGAGI. V lost 2 bases and J 3 bases, leaving 16 bases between the germline ends. The CDR3 length is 16 residues. The CDR3 protein is CASSYEGGAMDTEAFF. CDR3 nucleotides: TGTGCCAGCAGTTACGAGGGGGGCGCAATGGACACTGAAGCTTTCTTT.

The V and J genes are TRBV6-5 and TRBJ1-3; no definite D call. The CDR3 contains 14 residues. The V and J ends lost 8 bases and 0 bases respectively, with 11 bases between them. CDR1 MNHEY and CDR2 SVGAGI come from the germline V gene. The CDR3 protein is CASAFGSSGNTIYF. CDR3 bases: TGTGCCAGCGCTTTCGGGAGCTCTGGAAACACCATATATTTT.

This chain connects TRBV18 to TRBJ1-1, with D uncertain. The germline V and J ends were trimmed by 3 bases and 3 bases, with 11 bases remaining between them. The length of the CDR3 is 14 residues. Germline CDR1 is KGHSH and CDR2 is LQKENI. CDR3: CASSPQDGYTEAFF. The CDR3 nucleotides are TGTGCCAGCTCACCTCAGGACGGTTACACTGAAGCTTTCTTT.

The J gene is TRBJ2-2, the V gene TRBV19, with D possibly matching TRBD2 (6 bases). The V end was cut by 3 bases, the J end by 5 bases, with 7 bases between. CDR1 and CDR2 (germline): LNHDA, SQIVND (reference sequence). The CDR3 runs 13 residues. CDR3 bases: TGTGCCAGTAGTATTGGGGGGACCGGGGAGCTGTTTTTT. This translates into CASSIGGTGELFF.

The chain is built from TRBV5-1 and TRBJ2-6, with D perhaps TRBD1 (6 bases). CDR1 is SGHRS and CDR2 is YFSETQ in the germline V gene. Trimming left V 3 bases short and J 1 base short, with 8 bases between. The CDR3 length is 15 residues. The CDR3 sequence is CASSSGQSGANVLTF. The CDR3 DNA is TGCGCCAGCAGCTCCGGACAGTCTGGGGCCAACGTCCTGACTTTC.

This chain connects TRBV4-2 to TRBJ2-3, with D tentatively TRBD2 (6 bases). Germline lookup yields CDR1 LGHNA and CDR2 YNFKEQ. This CDR3 region has 15 residues. Trimming cost V 1 base and J 5 bases, with 13 bases left between them. Here the CDR3 reads CASSQGRGWGDTQYF. For the CDR3, the DNA is TGTGCCAGCAGCCAAGGCCGGGGGTGGGGAGATACGCAGTATTTT.

The chain combines TRBV3-1 (or the pseudogene TRBV3-2) with TRBJ1-3; 10 bases fit TRBD1. V gave up 1 base and J gave up 3 bases; unmatched junction bases: 9. Looked up from germline, CDR1 is LGHDT and CDR2 is YNNKEL (reference sequence). The CDR3 consists of 18 residues. CDR3 DNA sequence: TGTGCCAGCAGCCAAGGACAGGGGGCGCTGGTATTTGGAAACACCATATATTTT. Translating it yields CASSQGQGALVFGNTIYF.